The clone carrying this T cell receptor (beta chain) was counted a few times. The record originates from a study of cytomegalovirus exposure and HLA in healthy donors. A multiplex PCR was run with 60 Vbeta primers and 13 Jbeta primers. Repertoires were generated with immunoSEQ multiplex PCR, while TCRdb's copy carries only in-frame clones and drops some. The data hold hundreds of thousands of clones, with more than 65% observed a single time. The V end lost 7 bases, the J end lost 0 bases, and 12 bases lay between the germline ends. CDR3 length: 14 amino acids. The germline CDR1 and CDR2 sequences are SNHLY and FYNNEI.

The receptor's source is a woman in her twenties or thirties in good health and CMV-seronegative. The material sequenced was PBMCs. The chain links TRBV2 to TRBJ1-2; no definite D call. The CDR3 region is CASKDGEANYGYTF. The CDR3 bases are TGTGCCAGCAAGGACGGGGAAGCTAACTATGGCTACACCTTC.